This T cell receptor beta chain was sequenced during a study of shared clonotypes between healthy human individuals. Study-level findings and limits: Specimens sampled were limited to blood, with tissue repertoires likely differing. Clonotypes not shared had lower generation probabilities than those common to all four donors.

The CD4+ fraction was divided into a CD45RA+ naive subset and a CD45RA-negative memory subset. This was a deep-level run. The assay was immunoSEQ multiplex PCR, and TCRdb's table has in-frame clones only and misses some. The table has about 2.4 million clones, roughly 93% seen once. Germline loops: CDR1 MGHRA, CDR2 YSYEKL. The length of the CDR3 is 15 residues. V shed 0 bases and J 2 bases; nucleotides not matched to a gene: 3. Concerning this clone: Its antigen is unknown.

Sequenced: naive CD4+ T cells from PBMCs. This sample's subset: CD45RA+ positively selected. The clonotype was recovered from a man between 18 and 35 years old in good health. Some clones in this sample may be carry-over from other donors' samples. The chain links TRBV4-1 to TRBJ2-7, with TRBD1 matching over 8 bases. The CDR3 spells CASSQDSRGPYEQYF. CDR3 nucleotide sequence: TGCGCCAGCAGCCAAGATAGCAGGGGGCCCTACGAGCAGTACTTC.